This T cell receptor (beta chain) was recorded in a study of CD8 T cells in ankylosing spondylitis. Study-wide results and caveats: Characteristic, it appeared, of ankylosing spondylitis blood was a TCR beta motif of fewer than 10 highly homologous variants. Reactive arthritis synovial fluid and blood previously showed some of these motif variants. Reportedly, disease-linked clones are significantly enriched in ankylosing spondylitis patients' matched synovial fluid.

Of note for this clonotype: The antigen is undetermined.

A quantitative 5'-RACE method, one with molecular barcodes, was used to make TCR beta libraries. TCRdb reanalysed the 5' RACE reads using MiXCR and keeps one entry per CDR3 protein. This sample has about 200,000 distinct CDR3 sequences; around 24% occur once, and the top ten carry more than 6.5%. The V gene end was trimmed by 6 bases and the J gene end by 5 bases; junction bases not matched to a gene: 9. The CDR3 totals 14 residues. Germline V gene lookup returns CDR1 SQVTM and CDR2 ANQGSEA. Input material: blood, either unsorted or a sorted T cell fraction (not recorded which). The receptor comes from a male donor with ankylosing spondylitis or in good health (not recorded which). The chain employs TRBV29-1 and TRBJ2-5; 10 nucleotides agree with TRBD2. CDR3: CSVTGLAAGETQYF. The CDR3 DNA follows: TGCAGCGTGACAGGACTAGCGGCCGGGGAGACCCAGTACTTC.